What follows are 21 T cell receptor beta chains derived from one specimen sequenced in a study of T-cell reconstitution after alpha-beta-depleted transplantation in children. For TCRbeta, the library was prepared with unique molecular identifiers. TCRdb ran MiXCR on the PCR reads and lists one entry per CDR3 protein. The top ten clones hold about 10% of a sample with about 310,000 distinct CDR3 sequences, 23% of them seen once. This sample comprised PBMCs, mostly from graft donor cells, obtained 180 days after TCRalphabeta/CD19-depleted stem cell transplant. These receptors originate from a male patient aged 5 to 17 who had a stem cell transplant for acute lymphoblastic leukemia, so the T cells may come from the graft donor.

This clonotype has just a few counts. The chain couples TRBV12-3 or TRBV12-4 to TRBJ2-7; tentatively, D is TRBD1 (5 bases). V was trimmed by 7 bases and J by 6 bases, leaving 10 bases between them. The CDR3 consists of 11 residues. The CDR3 spells CASTLGREQYF. The DNA of the CDR3 is TGTGCCAGCACCCTGGGGCGCGAGCAGTACTTC.

The CDR3 sequence: CASSRRDYLSYNEQFF. The CDR3 region has the DNA TGTGCCAGCAGCCGCCGGGACTACCTCTCCTACAATGAGCAGTTCTTC. The chain couples TRBV7-9 to TRBJ2-1; 7 nucleotides line up with TRBD2. The CDR3 is 16 residues long. The germline CDR1 and CDR2 sequences are SEHNR and FQNEAQ (reference sequence). V dropped 5 bases and J dropped 0; count of bases not matched to a gene: 7.

This clonotype was observed a few times. Because the CDR3 is missing its conserved closing phenylalanine or tryptophan, this is likely a read error. Because the CDR3's place on the DNA is in doubt, the DNA is left out and the CDR3 is given as listed by TCRdb. The V call is TRBV28, the J call TRBJ1-2; the D segment call TRBD1 is taken from the table without a DNA check. Germline V gene lookup returns CDR1 MDHEN and CDR2 SYDVKM. The CDR3 has 11 amino acids, counting both end residues. This CDR3 reads CASSWPVWGAV.

This clonotype was picked up a small number of times. V is TRBV7-6 and J is TRBJ1-5, with a weak D call TRBD1 (6 bases). The CDR3 is 16 residues long. The V gene lost 5 bases and the J gene lost 0 bases, with 14 bases spanning the gap. Germline values: CDR1 SGHVS, CDR2 FNYEAQ. The CDR3 spells CASSPRTALSNQPQHF. CDR3 DNA: TGTGCCAGCAGCCCTCGGACAGCTCTTAGCAATCAGCCCCAGCATTTT.

This chain uses TRBV11-2 with TRBJ2-4, with D unresolved. CDR1 and CDR2 from the germline V gene are SGHAT and FQNNGV. The V end was cut by 0 bases, the J end by 11 bases, with 5 bases between. The CDR3 is 11 amino acids. The CDR3 DNA follows: TGTGCCAGCAGCTTAGAAGTGTTTCAGTACTTC. Its translation: CASSLEVFQYF.

This clonotype was detected a few times. The chain recombines TRBV5-1 with TRBJ1-2, with D unresolved. The length of the CDR3 is 13 residues. V was trimmed by 4 bases and J by 9 bases, leaving 16 bases between them. The germline CDR1 and CDR2 sequences are SGHRS and YFSETQ. CDR3 region: CASSAGKDHRYTF. The CDR3 DNA reads as TGCGCCAGCAGCGCCGGAAAGGACCACCGCTACACCTTC.

The chain is built from TRBV20-1 and TRBJ2-5; perhaps TRBD1 as D (5 bases). This CDR3 has 12 residues. Germline V gene data show CDR1 as DFQATT and CDR2 as SNEGSKA (reference sequence). The ends were cut back, 3 bases at V and 7 bases at J, with 12 bases in the middle. CDR3 sequence reads: CSARALGATQYF. In DNA, the CDR3 is TGCAGTGCTAGGGCCCTAGGGGCGACCCAGTACTTC.

This clonotype has just a few counts. The chain uses TRBV7-9 and TRBJ2-7; the match to TRBD1 covers 11 bases. CDR1 SEHNR and CDR2 FQNEAQ come from the germline V gene (reference sequence). The CDR3 loop spans 15 amino acids. The V and J ends lost 1 base and 7 bases, in that order; junction bases with no gene match: 6. DNA of the CDR3: TGTGCCAGCAGCTTAGAGGGACAGGGGGGTCGGGAGCAGTACTTC. Translated, it gives CASSLEGQGGREQYF.

The rearrangement uses TRBV29-1 and TRBJ2-7; 8 bases match TRBD1. The junction had 9 bases not matched to a gene; V was cut back by 4 bases and J by 4 bases. Germline CDR1 and CDR2: SQVTM and ANQGSEA. The CDR3 sequence is 14 residues long. The CDR3 DNA is TGCAGCGTTGTTGAAACGGGACAGGCATACGAGCAGTACTTC. Translation: CSVVETGQAYEQYF.

V and J are TRBV7-9 and TRBJ2-5; 9 bases line up with TRBD1. This CDR3 is 17 amino acids long. The V segment lost 5 bases and the J segment 3 bases; nucleotides outside the gene matches: 13. In germline, CDR1 is SEHNR, CDR2 FQNEAQ (reference sequence). CDR3 coding DNA: TGTGCCAGCAGCCTAAGGGCACTGAGGGACAGGGAAGAGACCCAGTACTTC. Protein: CASSLRALRDREETQYF.

The chain couples TRBV7-9 to TRBJ2-1, with 9 bases that match TRBD2. V trimming: 7 bases; J trimming: 7 bases; junction bases outside the gene matches: 14. The germline CDR1 and CDR2 sequences are SEHNR and FQNEAQ (reference sequence). This CDR3 comprises 16 residues. The CDR3 loop is CASTPRGTSPLNEQFF. Here the CDR3 DNA reads TGTGCCAGCACCCCCAGGGGGACTAGCCCTCTAAATGAGCAGTTCTTC. Complete variable domain (other parts from reference TRBV7-9 and TRBJ2-1): DTGVSQNPRHKITKRGQNVTFRCDPISEHNRLYWYRQTLGQGPEFLTYFQNEAQLEKSRLLSDRFSAERPKGSFSTLEIQRTEQGDSAMYLCASTPRGTSPLNEQFFGPGTRLTVL.

This clonotype was picked up a small number of times. The chain joins TRBV7-3 to TRBJ2-7, with D perhaps TRBD1 (5 bases). CDR1 is SGHTA, CDR2 FQGTGA, per germline. V was shortened by 2 bases and J by 6 bases, with 17 bases between the two germline ends. This CDR3 comprises 15 residues. The CDR3 loop is CASSLGPDTFTEQYF. DNA for the CDR3: TGTGCCAGCAGCTTAGGACCGGACACCTTTACCGAGCAGTACTTC.

This clonotype was recorded a few times. This chain links TRBV12-3 or TRBV12-4 with TRBJ1-2, with 7 bases that match TRBD1. The J segment lost 8 bases and the V segment lost 4 bases, leaving 10 bases of the junction unmatched. The CDR3 is 14 amino acids. CDR3 DNA: TGTGCCAGCAGTTCCCGGGGGACAGTAGGCGGCTACACCTTC. This translates into CASSSRGTVGGYTF.

This clonotype was counted a few times. The rearrangement uses TRBV27 and TRBJ2-1; D is perhaps TRBD2 (5 bases). V was cut by 0 bases and J by 7 bases, with 7 bases left in between. Germline V gene lookup returns CDR1 MNHEY and CDR2 SMNVEV (reference sequence). The CDR3 contains 13 residues. DNA of the CDR3: TGTGCCAGCAGTTTATCAACGGGGAATGAGCAGTTCTTC. Translated, it gives CASSLSTGNEQFF.

The J gene is TRBJ2-7, the V gene TRBV20-1, with 8 positions matching TRBD1. Germline V gene sequence: CDR1 DFQATT, CDR2 SNEGSKA (reference sequence). The CDR3 length is 12 residues. The V segment lost 5 bases and the J segment 5 bases; nucleotides outside the gene matches: 5. In DNA form, the CDR3 reads TGCAGTGCTCGGACAGGGACGCACGAGCAGTACTTC. This translates into CSARTGTHEQYF.

This clonotype was detected a few times. The chain uses TRBV5-1 and TRBJ2-7; TRBD1 agrees at 7 bases. CDR1 and CDR2 from the germline V gene are SGHRS and YFSETQ. This CDR3 is 15 amino acids long. J was trimmed by 2 bases and V by 0 bases; bases with no gene match: 5. In DNA, the CDR3 is TGCGCCAGCAGCTTGGGAAGGACAGGCCCCTACGAGCAGTACTTC. Translation: CASSLGRTGPYEQYF.

On this clonotype itself: The junction and the germline gene differ at one end; a read error may be behind it. The chain has TRBV7-4 and TRBJ2-3; 15 bases line up with TRBD2. This CDR3 has 19 residues. Per the germline V gene, CDR1 is SGHVT and CDR2 is SQSDAQ. The CDR3: CACSLQLGLAGGHRDTQYF. The CDR3, as DNA: TGTGCCTGCAGCCTACAGCTCGGACTAGCGGGAGGGCACCGAGATACGCAGTATTTT. Combining the CDR3 with reference TRBV7-4 and TRBJ2-3 gives the whole variable domain GAGVSQSPRYKVAKRGRDVALRCDSISGHVTLYWYRQTLGQGSEVLTYSQSDAQRDKSGRPSGRFSAERPERSVSTLKIQRTEQGDSAVYLCACSLQLGLAGGHRDTQYFGPGTRLTVL.

The genes are TRBV9 and TRBJ2-7; D is perhaps TRBD1 or TRBD2 (6 bases each). V lost 3 bases and J lost 4, with 14 bases in between. The CDR3 covers 14 residues. Germline V gene data show CDR1 as SGDLS and CDR2 as YYNGEE. CDR3 DNA: TGTGCCAGCAGCGCGAGGGGGACTGGATACGAGCAGTACTTC. Protein product: CASSARGTGYEQYF.

This clonotype was seen at least ten times. The genes are TRBV5-5 and TRBJ2-1; D gene ambiguous. The germline V gene has CDR1 SGHKS and CDR2 YYEKEE (reference sequence). The V end was cut by 1 base, the J end by 9 bases, with 8 bases between. The CDR3 sequence is 12 residues long. CDR3 nucleotide sequence: TGTGCCAGCAGCTTGCGGGCGGCTGAGCAGTTCTTC. Its translation is CASSLRAAEQFF. The entire variable domain, with the rest obtained from reference TRBV5-5 and TRBJ2-1, is as follows: DAGVTQSPTHLIKTRGQQVTLRCSPISGHKSVSWYQQVLGQGPQFIFQYYEKEERGRGNFPDRFSARQFPNYSSELNVNALLLGDSALYLCASSLRAAEQFFGPGTRLTVL.

V usage is TRBV6-1 and J usage is TRBJ2-1, with 9 nucleotides matching TRBD2. V shed 6 bases and J 2 bases; nucleotides not matched to a gene: 8. Germline lookup yields CDR1 MNHNS and CDR2 SASEGT. This CDR3 is built from 16 residues. The CDR3 loop is CASSNMLAGTYNEQFF. The CDR3 DNA follows: TGTGCCAGCAGCAATATGCTAGCGGGGACCTACAATGAGCAGTTCTTC.

This clonotype was counted a few times. Germline and junction disagree at one end, which may indicate a read error. The chain recombines TRBV9 with TRBJ2-7; no reliable D call. Germline-derived CDR1 and CDR2 are SGDLS and YYNGEE. This CDR3 has 11 amino acids. This CDR3 reads CASSPPVEEYF. For the CDR3, the DNA is TGTGCCAGCAGCCCCCCCGTCGAGGAGTACTTC. Variable domain in full (rest from reference TRBV9 and TRBJ2-7): DSGVTQTPKHLITATGQRVTLRCSPRSGDLSVYWYQQSLDQGLQFLIQYYNGEERAKGNILERFSAQQFPDLHSELNLSSLELGDSALYFCASSPPVEEYFGPGTRLTVT.